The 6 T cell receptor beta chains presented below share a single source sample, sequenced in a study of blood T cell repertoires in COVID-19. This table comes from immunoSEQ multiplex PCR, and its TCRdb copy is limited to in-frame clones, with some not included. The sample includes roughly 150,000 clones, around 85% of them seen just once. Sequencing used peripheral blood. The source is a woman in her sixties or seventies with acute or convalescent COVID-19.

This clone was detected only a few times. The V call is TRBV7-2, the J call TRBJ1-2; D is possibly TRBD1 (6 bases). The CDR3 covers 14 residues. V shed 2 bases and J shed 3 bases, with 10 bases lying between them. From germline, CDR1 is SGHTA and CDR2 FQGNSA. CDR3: CASSLSRGDYGYTF. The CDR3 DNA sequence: TGTGCCAGCAGCTTATCCAGGGGTGACTATGGCTACACCTTC. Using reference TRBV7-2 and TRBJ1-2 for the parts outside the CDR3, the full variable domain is GAGVSQSPSNKVTEKGKDVELRCDPISGHTALYWYRQSLGQGLEFLIYFQGNSAPDKSGLPSDRFSAERTGGSVSTLTIQRTQQEDSAVYLCASSLSRGDYGYTFGSGTRLTVV.

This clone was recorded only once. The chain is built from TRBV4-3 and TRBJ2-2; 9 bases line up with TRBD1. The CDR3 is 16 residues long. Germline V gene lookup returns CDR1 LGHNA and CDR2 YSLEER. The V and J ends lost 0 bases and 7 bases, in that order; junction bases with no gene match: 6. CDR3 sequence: CASSQEWTGESGELFF. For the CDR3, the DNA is TGCGCCAGCAGCCAAGAGTGGACAGGGGAAAGCGGGGAGCTGTTTTTT.

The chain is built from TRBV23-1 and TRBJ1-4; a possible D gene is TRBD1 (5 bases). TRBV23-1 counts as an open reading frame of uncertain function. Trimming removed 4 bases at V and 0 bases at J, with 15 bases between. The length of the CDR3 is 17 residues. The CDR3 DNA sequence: TGCGCCAGCAGTCCTCGGGGGAGGGCCCCAACTAATGAAAAACTGTTTTTT. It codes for CASSPRGRAPTNEKLFF.

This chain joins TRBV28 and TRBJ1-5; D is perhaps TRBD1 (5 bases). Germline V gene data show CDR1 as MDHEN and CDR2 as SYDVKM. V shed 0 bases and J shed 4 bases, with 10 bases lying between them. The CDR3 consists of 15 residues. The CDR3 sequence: CASSLWDIRNQPQHF. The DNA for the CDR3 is TGTGCCAGCAGTTTATGGGACATAAGAAATCAGCCCCAGCATTTT.

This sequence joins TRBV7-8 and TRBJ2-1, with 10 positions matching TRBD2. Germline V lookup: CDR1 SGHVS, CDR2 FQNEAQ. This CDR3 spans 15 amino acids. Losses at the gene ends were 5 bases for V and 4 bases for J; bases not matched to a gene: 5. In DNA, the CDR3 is TGTGCCAGCAGCCCGGAGCGGGGGGGATACAATGAGCAGTTCTTC. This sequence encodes CASSPERGGYNEQFF. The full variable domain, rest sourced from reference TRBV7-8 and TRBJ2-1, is GAGVSQSPRYKVAKRGQDVALRCDPISGHVSLFWYQQALGQGPEFLTYFQNEAQLDKSGLPSDRFFAERPEGSVSTLKIQRTQQEDSAVYLCASSPERGGYNEQFFGPGTRLTVL.

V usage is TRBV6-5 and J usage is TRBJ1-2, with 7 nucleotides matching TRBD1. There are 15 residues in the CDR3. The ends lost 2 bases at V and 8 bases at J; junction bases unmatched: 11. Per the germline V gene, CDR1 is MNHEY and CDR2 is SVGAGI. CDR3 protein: CASSYTRQGGSGYTF. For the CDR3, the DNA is TGTGCCAGCAGTTACACCCGACAGGGAGGCTCCGGCTACACCTTC.